The clone carrying this T cell receptor beta chain came up a few times. This specimen belongs to a study of T cells after yellow fever vaccination. Trimming removed 3 bases from V and 4 bases from J, with 17 bases in between. The CDR3 totals 15 residues. CDR1 and CDR2 from the germline V gene are SQVTM and ANQGSEA. Each CDR3 protein gets one entry after TCRdb re-called the 5' RACE reads with MiXCR. Of roughly 250,000 distinct CDR3 sequences in the sample, 10% to 15% were seen once. The sequence derives from a man between 25 and 39 years old who received the YFV17D yellow fever vaccine. The gene calls are TRBV29-1 and TRBJ2-3; D possibly corresponds to TRBD2 (5 bases). Sequencing was performed on CD4+ T cells sorted from PBMCs, taken 45 days after the yellow fever booster vaccination. The CDR3 is CSVETKSLRPDTQYF. CDR3 nucleotide sequence: TGCAGCGTTGAGACTAAGAGTCTGCGTCCAGATACGCAGTATTTT.